These 12 T cell receptor beta chains originate from one sample sequenced in a study of shared clonotypes between healthy human individuals. Produced via immunoSEQ multiplex PCR; TCRdb's table is partial and in-frame only. Found here are over a million clones, approximately 68% of them singletons; the top ten hold around 1.4%. The specimen was memory CD4+ T cells sorted from blood. The subset is: CD45RA-negative fraction. The receptors derive from a young man in good health.

This sequence joins TRBV19 and TRBJ2-7; D is uncertain. The CDR3 contains 13 residues. The V gene lost 6 bases and the J gene lost 2 bases, with 11 bases spanning the gap. CDR1 is LNHDA, CDR2 SQIVND, per germline (reference sequence). The CDR3 sequence: CASSETKAYEQYF. Here the CDR3 DNA reads TGTGCCAGTAGCGAGACCAAAGCCTACGAGCAGTACTTC.

DNA for the CDR3: TGTGCCATCAGTGAGCAGGTACGGGGGTACGGCGAGCAGTACTTC. Its protein is CAISEQVRGYGEQYF. This chain uses TRBV10-3 with TRBJ2-7, with a tentative D call TRBD2 (6 bases). Germline V gene lookup returns CDR1 ENHRY and CDR2 SYGVKD. The CDR3 runs to 15 residues. The V and J ends lost 2 bases and 6 bases respectively, with 17 bases between them.

The chain has TRBV5-1 and TRBJ1-1; D is unclear. CDR1 and CDR2 (germline): SGHRS, YFSETQ. The CDR3 extends over 15 amino acids. Trimming stripped 0 bases from V and 2 bases from J, with 11 bases between. The CDR3, as DNA: TGCGCCAGCAGCTTGGGACGTATCGCTAACACTGAAGCTTTCTTT. The encoded protein is CASSLGRIANTEAFF.

The chain employs TRBV11-2 and TRBJ1-5, with 7 positions matching TRBD1. V gave up 5 bases and J gave up 3 bases; unmatched junction bases: 7. Germline CDR1 and CDR2: SGHAT and FQNNGV. The CDR3 is made up of 15 amino acids. The CDR3 sequence: CASSPGGSHNQPQHF. Here the CDR3 DNA reads TGTGCCAGCAGCCCAGGGGGGTCTCACAATCAGCCCCAGCATTTT.

This chain connects TRBV11-2 to TRBJ2-7; weak D call: TRBD2 (6 bases). V shed 1 base and J shed 3 bases, with 22 bases lying between them. Per the germline V gene, CDR1 is SGHAT and CDR2 is FQNNGV. The CDR3 has 18 amino acids. The CDR3 DNA follows: TGTGCCAGCAGCTTAGGTGGGTCAGGGAGGCCCAGGGACTACGAGCAGTACTTC. Protein product: CASSLGGSGRPRDYEQYF.

The V and J genes are TRBV9 and TRBJ2-5; D assignment may be TRBD1 or TRBD2 (6 bases each). This CDR3 is 15 amino acids long. Germline V gene lookup returns CDR1 SGDLS and CDR2 YYNGEE. Trimming removed 2 bases at V and 0 bases at J, with 11 bases between. CDR3 DNA: TGTGCCAGCAGCGTGAGGGGGGCGAACCAAGAGACCCAGTACTTC. Encoded protein: CASSVRGANQETQYF.

This clone came up once. Additional DNA sequences in this sample encode the identical CDR3. The chain carries TRBV18 and TRBJ1-2, with TRBD1 matching 8 bases. V was pared by 4 bases and J by 6 bases, with 1 base of the junction left unmatched. The CDR3 is made up of 12 amino acids. In germline, CDR1 is KGHSH, CDR2 LQKENI. The CDR3 DNA is TGTGCCAGCTCACAGGACAGGGATGGCTACACCTTC. The encoded protein is CASSQDRDGYTF.

The genes are TRBV7-2 and TRBJ1-5; 7 bases line up with TRBD1. The CDR3 length is 14 residues. Per the germline V gene, CDR1 is SGHTA and CDR2 is FQGNSA. The junction had 6 bases not matched to a gene; V was cut back by 5 bases and J by 5 bases. The CDR3 DNA reads TGTGCCAGCAGCGTCGGACAGGCCTATCAGCCCCAGCATTTT. It translates to CASSVGQAYQPQHF.

This clone was observed a handful of times. This chain joins TRBV14 and TRBJ1-2; D is uncertain. Germline lookup yields CDR1 SGHDN and CDR2 FVKESK. V lost 1 base to trimming and J lost 0 bases, with 9 bases between them. The CDR3 spans 15 residues. CDR3 loop: CASSQGLPANYGYTF. The CDR3 coding sequence is TGTGCCAGCAGCCAAGGACTCCCAGCTAACTATGGCTACACCTTC. Filled out from reference TRBV14 and TRBJ1-2, the complete variable domain reads EAGVTQFPSHSVIEKGQTVTLRCDPISGHDNLYWYRRVMGKEIKFLLHFVKESKQDESGMPNNRFLAERTGGTYSTLKVQPAELEDSGVYFCASSQGLPANYGYTFGSGTRLTVV.

The gene calls are TRBV5-4 and TRBJ2-2, with 12 bases lining up with TRBD1. The CDR3 runs 20 residues. Germline V gene data show CDR1 as SGHNT and CDR2 as YYREEE (reference sequence). Trimming removed 1 base from V and 3 bases from J; junction bases left unmatched: 13. The CDR3 bases are TGTGCCAGCAGCTTGCTGGGACAGGGGGCGCCGGTGGGCCACACCGGGGAGCTGTTTTTT. Encoded protein: CASSLLGQGAPVGHTGELFF.

The chain carries TRBV5-1 and TRBJ1-3; D is undetermined. Trimming shortened V by 0 bases and J by 4 bases, and 5 bases separated the two germline ends. From germline, CDR1 is SGHRS and CDR2 YFSETQ. CDR3 length equals 13 residues. The CDR3 sequence: CASSLAEGNTIYF. The CDR3 nucleotides read TGCGCCAGCAGCTTGGCGGAGGGAAACACCATATATTTT.

J is TRBJ1-1 and V is TRBV19, with D possibly TRBD1 on 6 matching bases. Germline CDR1 LNHDA, CDR2 SQIVND (reference sequence). This CDR3 is 16 amino acids long. Trimming shortened V by 7 bases and J by 4 bases, and 22 bases separated the two germline ends. CDR3 amino acids: CASTPYVTGVSTEAFF. CDR3 DNA sequence: TGTGCCAGTACCCCATACGTGACAGGAGTTAGCACTGAAGCTTTCTTT.